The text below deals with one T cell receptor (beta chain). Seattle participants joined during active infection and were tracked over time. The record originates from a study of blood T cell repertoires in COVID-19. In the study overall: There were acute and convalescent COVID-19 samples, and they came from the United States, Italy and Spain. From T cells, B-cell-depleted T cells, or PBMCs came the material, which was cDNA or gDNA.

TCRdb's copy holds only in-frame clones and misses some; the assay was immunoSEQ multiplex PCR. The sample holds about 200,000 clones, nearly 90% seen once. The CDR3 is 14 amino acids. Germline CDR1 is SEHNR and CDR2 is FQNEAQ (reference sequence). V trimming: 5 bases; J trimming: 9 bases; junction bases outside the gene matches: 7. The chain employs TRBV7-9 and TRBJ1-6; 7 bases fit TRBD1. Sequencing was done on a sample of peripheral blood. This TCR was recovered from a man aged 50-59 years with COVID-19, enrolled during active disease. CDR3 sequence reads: CASSPTRGLSPLHF. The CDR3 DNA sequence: TGTGCCAGCAGCCCAACAAGGGGGCTTTCACCCCTCCACTTT.